This passage covers 21 T cell receptor beta chains from one sample sequenced in a study of ipilimumab plus nivolumab after autologous stem cell transplantation. Here immunoSEQ multiplex PCR was the method, and the copy in TCRdb shows in-frame clones only, minus some. The table records 8,500 to 11,000 clones, less than 80% of them present only once. The specimen was PBMCs, collected in a trial of ipilimumab plus nivolumab as post-transplant consolidation. These receptors all come from a male donor with diffuse large B-cell lymphoma.

This clone has only one observation. The chain joins TRBV5-1 to TRBJ2-5, with TRBD2 matching over 15 bases. The CDR3 spans 16 residues. The V segment lost 3 bases and the J segment 4 bases; nucleotides outside the gene matches: 4. Per the germline V gene, CDR1 is SGHRS and CDR2 is YFSETQ. CDR3 sequence reads: CASSSGTSGGIETQYF. Written as DNA, the CDR3 is TGCGCCAGCAGCTCGGGGACTAGCGGGGGGATAGAGACCCAGTACTTC.

The V and J genes are TRBV13 and TRBJ2-3; the match to TRBD2 covers 11 bases. Germline V gives CDR1 PRHDT, CDR2 FYEKMQ (reference sequence). The CDR3 has 18 amino acids. J was trimmed by 0 bases and V by 3 bases; bases with no gene match: 8. CDR3 sequence reads: CASSFTTTSGGSTDTQYF. In DNA form, the CDR3 reads TGTGCCAGCAGCTTTACCACCACTAGCGGGGGAAGCACAGATACGCAGTATTTT. Using reference TRBV13 and TRBJ2-3 for the parts outside the CDR3, the full variable domain is AAGVIQSPRHLIKEKRETATLKCYPIPRHDTVYWYQQGPGQDPQFLISFYEKMQSDKGSIPDRFSAQQFSDYHSELNMSSLELGDSALYFCASSFTTTSGGSTDTQYFGPGTRLTVL.

This CDR3 reads CASSPRGGEGANVLTF. The CDR3 bases are TGTGCCAGCAGTCCTCGTGGGGGGGAAGGGGCCAACGTCCTGACTTTC. The chain couples TRBV28 to TRBJ2-6; TRBD2 aligns across 7 bases. This CDR3 has 16 amino acids. The junction had 8 bases not matched to a gene; V was cut back by 5 bases and J by 4 bases. The germline V gene encodes CDR1 MDHEN and CDR2 SYDVKM.

The rearrangement links TRBV9 to TRBJ1-1; D ambiguous. The ends were cut back, 2 bases at V and 9 bases at J, with 8 bases in the middle. This CDR3 region has 11 residues. Germline V gives CDR1 SGDLS, CDR2 YYNGEE. The CDR3 DNA sequence: TGTGCCAGCAGCGTCCGGAGGAAAGCTTTCTTT. Residues: CASSVRRKAFF.

V gene TRBV6-6 combines with J gene TRBJ1-6; the D is unclear. V was clipped by 5 bases and J by 10 bases, with 12 bases between them. There are 13 residues in the CDR3. Germline CDR1 and CDR2: MNHNY and SVGAGI (reference sequence). The CDR3 bases are TGTGCCAGCAGTGGCTCTGCAAGCTCACCCCTCCACTTT. Translated, it gives CASSGSASSPLHF.

A single count supports this clone. This chain joins TRBV11-2 and TRBJ2-5, with TRBD1 matching 10 bases. The CDR3 runs 15 residues. Germline-derived CDR1 and CDR2 are SGHAT and FQNNGV. Trimming cost V 6 bases and J 2 bases; bases outside gene matches: 6. CDR3 amino acids: CASRWDRGRQETQYF. CDR3 coding DNA: TGTGCCAGCAGATGGGACAGGGGAAGGCAAGAGACCCAGTACTTC. Supplemented by reference TRBV11-2 and TRBJ2-5, the full variable domain reads EAGVAQSPRYKIIEKRQSVAFWCNPISGHATLYWYQQILGQGPKLLIQFQNNGVVDDSQLPKDRFSAERLKGVDSTLKIQPAKLEDSAVYLCASRWDRGRQETQYFGPGTRLLVL.

The rearrangement links TRBV4-3 to TRBJ2-2; D is ambiguous. V gave up 3 bases and J gave up 1 base, with 12 bases separating them. The CDR3 covers 16 residues. Germline V lookup: CDR1 LGHNA, CDR2 YSLEER. The CDR3 protein is CASSHDYRQNTGELFF. CDR3 coding DNA: TGCGCCAGCAGCCATGATTATCGACAGAACACCGGGGAGCTGTTTTTT.

The CDR3 nucleotides are TGTGCCAGCAGCTTGGGCTACGAGCAGTACTTC. This sequence encodes CASSLGYEQYF. The rearrangement links TRBV5-6 to TRBJ2-7; no reliable D call. This CDR3 region has 11 residues. With 0 bases removed from V and 3 bases from J, the gap between germline ends came to 1 base. The germline CDR1 and CDR2 sequences are SGHDT and YYEEEE.

CDR3 sequence: CASSQDRYIPGLAIGIRYF. The CDR3 region has the DNA TGCGCCAGCAGCCAAGATCGATACATTCCGGGACTAGCAATTGGTATTCGGTATTTT. The chain links TRBV4-3 to TRBJ2-3; 9 bases match TRBD2. Germline V gene sequence: CDR1 LGHNA, CDR2 YSLEER. This CDR3 region has 19 residues. The V and J ends lost 0 bases and 14 bases, in that order; junction bases with no gene match: 24.

The chain combines TRBV5-1 with TRBJ2-6, with TRBD1 identical over 12 bases. CDR3 length: 23 residues. The germline V gene has CDR1 SGHRS and CDR2 YFSETQ. Losses at the gene ends were 1 base for V and 3 bases for J; bases not matched to a gene: 20. The CDR3 region is CASSLRTSGRTGTGGFGANVLTF. CDR3 sequence (DNA): TGCGCCAGCAGCTTGCGTACATCCGGGAGAACCGGGACAGGGGGCTTTGGGGCCAACGTCCTGACTTTC.

The genes are TRBV25-1 and TRBJ2-7; D possibly corresponds to TRBD1 (6 bases). The germline V gene encodes CDR1 MGHDK and CDR2 SYGVNS. V lost 4 bases and J 3 bases, leaving 16 bases between the germline ends. The CDR3 runs to 15 residues. The CDR3 sequence is CASSAGSGQLYEQYF. The CDR3 nucleotides read TGTGCCAGCAGTGCAGGATCCGGACAGCTCTACGAGCAGTACTTC.

The J gene is TRBJ2-1, the V gene TRBV19, with TRBD2 identical over 10 bases. Germline V gene sequence: CDR1 LNHDA, CDR2 SQIVND (reference sequence). With V trimmed by 3 bases and J by 3 bases, 2 bases remained unmatched. The CDR3 totals 15 residues. The CDR3 DNA is TGTGCCAGTAGTATCCGGACTAGCGGCTACAATGAGCAGTTCTTC. This gives the protein CASSIRTSGYNEQFF. Together with reference TRBV19 and TRBJ2-1, the CDR3 gives the full variable domain: DGGITQSPKYLFRKEGQNVTLSCEQNLNHDAMYWYRQDPGQGLRLIYYSQIVNDFQKGDIAEGYSVSREKKESFPLTVTSAQKNPTAFYLCASSIRTSGYNEQFFGPGTRLTVL.

The rearrangement uses TRBV7-9 and TRBJ1-6; 7 bases agree with TRBD1. Germline V lookup: CDR1 SEHNR, CDR2 FQNEAQ (reference sequence). J was trimmed by 8 bases and V by 5 bases; bases with no gene match: 0. This CDR3 contains 12 residues. Here the CDR3 DNA reads TGTGCCAGCAGCCAGGGGGATTCACCCCTCCACTTT. The encoded protein is CASSQGDSPLHF.

J is TRBJ1-5 and V is TRBV19; D gene uncertain. The CDR3 covers 12 residues. The germline gives CDR1 LNHDA, CDR2 SQIVND (reference sequence). V was clipped by 8 bases and J by 4 bases, with 9 bases between them. The CDR3 DNA is TGTGCCAGTTCACCCCAGAATCAGCCCCAGCATTTT. This translates into CASSPQNQPQHF.

This chain joins TRBV7-8 and TRBJ1-1; 11 bases map to TRBD1. Looked up from germline, CDR1 is SGHVS and CDR2 is FQNEAQ. CDR3 size: 15 residues. V lost 5 bases, J lost 4 bases, and 6 bases stayed unmatched. The CDR3 DNA reads as TGTGCCAGCAGCGCTCCGGGACAGGGGGGCACTGAAGCTTTCTTT. It codes for CASSAPGQGGTEAFF. The whole variable domain, remainder taken from reference TRBV7-8 and TRBJ1-1, is GAGVSQSPRYKVAKRGQDVALRCDPISGHVSLFWYQQALGQGPEFLTYFQNEAQLDKSGLPSDRFFAERPEGSVSTLKIQRTQQEDSAVYLCASSAPGQGGTEAFFGQGTRLTVV.

The CDR3 region has the DNA TGTGCCAGCAGTTACCTCCAGGGGGCTTACGAGCAGTACTTC. Amino acids: CASSYLQGAYEQYF. The rearrangement joins TRBV6-5 to TRBJ2-7; 8 positions match TRBD1. With 2 bases clipped from V and 4 bases from J, the junction kept 4 bases outside the gene matches. This CDR3 contains 14 residues. The germline V gene has CDR1 MNHEY and CDR2 SVGAGI.

With respect to this clone: This sample includes further DNA sequences coding for the same CDR3. V usage is TRBV19 and J usage is TRBJ1-3, with D uncertain. CDR1 and CDR2 (germline): LNHDA, SQIVND (reference sequence). The CDR3 has 15 amino acids. V was trimmed by 4 bases and J by 0 bases, leaving 10 bases between them. The CDR3 DNA reads as TGTGCCAGTAGTACGCGGCCCCGCTCTGGAAACACCATATATTTT. It is translated as CASSTRPRSGNTIYF.

The table lists this clone with a few counts. The chain couples TRBV5-4 to TRBJ2-7; D gene uncertain. V lost 2 bases to trimming and J lost 1 base, with 7 bases between them. The CDR3 spans 13 residues. The germline CDR1 and CDR2 sequences are SGHNT and YYREEE (reference sequence). CDR3 nucleotide sequence: TGTGCCAGCAGCTTCTCCAGGTCCTACGAGCAGTACTTC. It codes for CASSFSRSYEQYF.

The rearrangement joins TRBV7-9 to TRBJ2-7; 9 bases agree with TRBD2. Unmatched junction bases numbered 16, after V lost 1 base and J lost 3 bases. Germline CDR1 SEHNR, CDR2 FQNEAQ (reference sequence). The CDR3 is 19 residues long. CDR3 sequence: CASSLGSSSGAQFFYEQYF. The CDR3 DNA reads TGTGCCAGCAGCTTAGGGTCGTCTAGCGGGGCGCAATTTTTCTACGAGCAGTACTTC.

The rearrangement links TRBV5-1 to TRBJ2-7; TRBD1 matches 10 bases. The germline V gene encodes CDR1 SGHRS and CDR2 YFSETQ. V trimming: 5 bases; J trimming: 4 bases; junction bases outside the gene matches: 6. The CDR3 sequence is 14 residues long. Here the CDR3 reads CASRETGGVYEQYF. The DNA of the CDR3 is TGCGCCAGCAGGGAGACAGGGGGCGTGTACGAGCAGTACTTC.

The chain has TRBV5-4 and TRBJ1-1; 7 bases line up with TRBD1. The CDR3 length is 16 residues. The germline V gene has CDR1 SGHNT and CDR2 YYREEE (reference sequence). V shed 2 bases and J 3 bases; nucleotides not matched to a gene: 10. The CDR3: CASSFGGTVHYTEAFF. The CDR3 DNA follows: TGTGCCAGCAGCTTTGGTGGGACAGTACATTACACTGAAGCTTTCTTT.